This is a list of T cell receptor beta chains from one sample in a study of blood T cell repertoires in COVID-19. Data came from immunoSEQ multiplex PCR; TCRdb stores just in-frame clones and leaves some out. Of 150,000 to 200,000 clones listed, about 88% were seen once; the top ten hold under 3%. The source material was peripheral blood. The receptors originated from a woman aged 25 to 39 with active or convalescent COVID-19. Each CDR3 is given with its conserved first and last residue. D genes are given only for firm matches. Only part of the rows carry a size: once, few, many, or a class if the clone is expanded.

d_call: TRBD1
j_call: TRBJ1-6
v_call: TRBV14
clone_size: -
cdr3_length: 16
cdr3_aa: CASSQTGALSGSPLHF
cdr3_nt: TGTGCCAGCAGCCAAACAGGGGCATTGAGTGGTTCACCCCTCCACTTT

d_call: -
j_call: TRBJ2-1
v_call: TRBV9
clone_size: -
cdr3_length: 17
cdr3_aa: CASSVGIGTGSYNEQFF
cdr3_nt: TGTGCCAGCAGCGTAGGAATAGGTACGGGTTCCTACAATGAGCAGTTCTTC

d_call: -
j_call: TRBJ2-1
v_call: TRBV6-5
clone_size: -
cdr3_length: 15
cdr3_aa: CASSRPRSEGGEQFF
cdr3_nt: TGTGCCAGCAGTCGCCCCCGTTCAGAGGGCGGTGAGCAGTTCTTC

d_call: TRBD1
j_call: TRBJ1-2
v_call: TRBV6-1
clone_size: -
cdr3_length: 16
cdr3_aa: CASSELGDRGDYGYTF
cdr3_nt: TGTGCCAGCAGTGAATTGGGGGACAGGGGTGACTATGGCTACACCTTC

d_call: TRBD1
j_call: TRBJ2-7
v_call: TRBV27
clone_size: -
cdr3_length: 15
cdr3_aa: CASSRNPGTVYEQYF
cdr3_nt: TGTGCCAGCAGTCGCAACCCCGGGACAGTCTACGAGCAGTACTTC

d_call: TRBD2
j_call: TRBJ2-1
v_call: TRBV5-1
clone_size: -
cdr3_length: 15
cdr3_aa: CASRTGTSGVDEQFF
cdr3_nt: TGCGCCAGCAGGACCGGGACTAGCGGGGTCGATGAGCAGTTCTTC

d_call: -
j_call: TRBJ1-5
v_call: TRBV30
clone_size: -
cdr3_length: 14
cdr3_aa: CAWSVRGGGQPQHF
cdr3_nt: TGTGCCTGGAGTGTACGAGGGGGGGGGCAGCCCCAGCATTTT

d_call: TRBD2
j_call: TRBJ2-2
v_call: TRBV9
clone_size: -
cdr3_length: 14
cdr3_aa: CASSVTSGTGELFF
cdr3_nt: TGTGCCAGCAGCGTGACTAGCGGCACCGGGGAGCTGTTTTTT

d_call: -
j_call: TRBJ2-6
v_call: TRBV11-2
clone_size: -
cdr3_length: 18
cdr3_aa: CASRWGRVGSSGANVLTF
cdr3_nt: TGTGCCAGCAGATGGGGCAGGGTGGGATCCTCTGGGGCCAACGTCCTGACTTTC

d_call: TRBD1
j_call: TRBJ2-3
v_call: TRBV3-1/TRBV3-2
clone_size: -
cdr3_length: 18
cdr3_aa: CASSQDSFGDRGADTQYF
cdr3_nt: TGTGCCAGCAGCCAAGATAGTTTTGGAGACAGGGGCGCAGATACGCAGTATTTT

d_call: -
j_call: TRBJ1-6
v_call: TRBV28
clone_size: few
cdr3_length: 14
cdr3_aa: CASSLSGSNSPLHF
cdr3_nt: TGTGCCAGCAGTTTATCGGGGAGTAATTCACCCCTCCACTTT

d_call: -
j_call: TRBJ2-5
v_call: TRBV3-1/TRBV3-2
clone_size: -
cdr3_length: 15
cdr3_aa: CASSQAPGTGRTQYF
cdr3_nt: TGTGCCAGCAGCCAAGCCCCGGGTACGGGGAGGACCCAGTACTTC

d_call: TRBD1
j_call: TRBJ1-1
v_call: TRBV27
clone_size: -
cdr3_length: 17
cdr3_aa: CASSYEYRDSTNTEAFF
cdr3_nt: TGTGCCAGCAGTTACGAGTACCGGGACAGTACGAACACTGAAGCTTTCTTT

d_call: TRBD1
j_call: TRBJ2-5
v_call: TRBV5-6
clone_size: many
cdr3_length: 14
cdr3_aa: CASSRQGEGETQYF
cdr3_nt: TGTGCCAGCAGCCGACAGGGCGAGGGAGAGACCCAGTACTTC

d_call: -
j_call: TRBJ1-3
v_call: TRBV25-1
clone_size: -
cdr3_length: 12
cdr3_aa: CASSKTGNTIYF
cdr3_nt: TGTGCCAGCAGTAAAACAGGAAACACCATATATTTT

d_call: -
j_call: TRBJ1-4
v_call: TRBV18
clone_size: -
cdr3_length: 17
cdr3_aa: CASSPRQPTATNEKLFF
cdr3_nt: TGTGCCAGCTCACCACGCCAGCCGACAGCAACTAATGAAAAACTGTTTTTT

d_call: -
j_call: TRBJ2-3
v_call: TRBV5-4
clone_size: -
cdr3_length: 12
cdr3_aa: CASSSLLDTQYF
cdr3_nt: TGTGCCAGCAGCTCCCTCCTGGATACGCAGTATTTT

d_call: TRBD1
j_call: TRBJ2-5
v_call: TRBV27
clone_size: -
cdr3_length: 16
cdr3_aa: CASSSWTGTTEETQYF
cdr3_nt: TGTGCCAGCAGTTCTTGGACAGGGACGACGGAAGAGACCCAGTACTTC

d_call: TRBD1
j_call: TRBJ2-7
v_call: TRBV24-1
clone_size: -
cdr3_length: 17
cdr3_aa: CATSDSRTGGTSYEQYF
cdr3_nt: TGTGCCACCAGTGATTCCAGGACAGGGGGAACCTCCTACGAGCAGTACTTC

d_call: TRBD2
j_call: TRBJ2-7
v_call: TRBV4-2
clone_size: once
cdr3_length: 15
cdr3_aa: CASSPEVAGGYEQYF
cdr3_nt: TGTGCCAGCAGCCCAGAAGTAGCGGGGGGGTACGAGCAGTACTTC

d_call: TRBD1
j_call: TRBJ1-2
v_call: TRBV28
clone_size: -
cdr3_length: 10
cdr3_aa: CATYTGDYTF
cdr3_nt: TGTGCCACCTATACAGGGGACTACACCTTC

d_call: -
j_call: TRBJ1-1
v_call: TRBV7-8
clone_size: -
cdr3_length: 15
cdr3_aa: CASSTRAGLNTEAFF
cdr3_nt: TGTGCCAGCAGCACTAGAGCGGGTCTGAACACTGAAGCTTTCTTT

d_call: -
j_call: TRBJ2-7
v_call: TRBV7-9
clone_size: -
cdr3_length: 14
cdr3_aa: CASSFAGIDPEQYF
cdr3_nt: TGTGCCAGCAGCTTCGCGGGGATTGACCCCGAGCAGTACTTC

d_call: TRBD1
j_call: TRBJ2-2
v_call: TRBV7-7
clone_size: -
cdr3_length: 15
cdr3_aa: CASSLVTGADGELFF
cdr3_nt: TGTGCTAGCAGCTTAGTCACAGGGGCGGACGGGGAGCTGTTTTTT

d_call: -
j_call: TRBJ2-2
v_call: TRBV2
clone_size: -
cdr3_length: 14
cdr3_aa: CASRDSANTGELFF
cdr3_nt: TGTGCCAGCAGGGACAGTGCGAACACCGGGGAGCTGTTTTTT

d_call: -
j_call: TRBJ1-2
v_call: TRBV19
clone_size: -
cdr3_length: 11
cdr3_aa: CASMTGDGYTF
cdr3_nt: TGTGCCAGTATGACGGGGGATGGCTACACCTTC

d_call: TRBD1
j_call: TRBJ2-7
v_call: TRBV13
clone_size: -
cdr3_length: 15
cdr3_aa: CASSAGTGRNYEQYF
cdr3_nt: TGTGCCAGCAGCGCCGGGACAGGGAGGAACTACGAGCAGTACTTC

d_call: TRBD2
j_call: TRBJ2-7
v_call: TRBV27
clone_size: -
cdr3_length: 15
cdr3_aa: CASSVGTSGFYEQYF
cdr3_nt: TGTGCCAGCAGTGTTGGGACTAGCGGGTTCTACGAGCAGTACTTC

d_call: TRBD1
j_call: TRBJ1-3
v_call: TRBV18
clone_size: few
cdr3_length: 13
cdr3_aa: CASSTGSGNTIYF
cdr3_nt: TGTGCCAGCTCGACAGGGTCTGGAAACACCATATATTTT

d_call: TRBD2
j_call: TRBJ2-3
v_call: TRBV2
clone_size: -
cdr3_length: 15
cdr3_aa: CASSDPSGSTDTQYF
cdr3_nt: TGTGCCAGCAGTGACCCTAGCGGGAGTACCGATACGCAGTATTTT

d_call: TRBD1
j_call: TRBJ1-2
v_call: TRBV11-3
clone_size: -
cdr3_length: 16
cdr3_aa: CASSLDGGTGSNGYTF
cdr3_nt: TGTGCCAGCAGCTTAGATGGCGGGACAGGTAGTAATGGCTACACCTTC

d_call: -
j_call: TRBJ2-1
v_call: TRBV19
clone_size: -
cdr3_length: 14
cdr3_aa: CASSIAQGFYEQFF
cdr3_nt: TGTGCCAGTAGTATCGCCCAGGGGTTCTATGAGCAGTTCTTC

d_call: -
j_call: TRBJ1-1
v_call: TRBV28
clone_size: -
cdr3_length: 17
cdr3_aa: CASSSTLVRGQNTEAFF
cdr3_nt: TGTGCCAGCAGTTCCACCCTCGTAAGGGGACAGAACACTGAAGCTTTCTTT

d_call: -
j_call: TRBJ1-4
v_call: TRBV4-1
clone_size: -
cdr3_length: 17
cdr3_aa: CASSREVIQPINEKLFF
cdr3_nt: TGCGCCAGCAGCCGCGAGGTCATCCAACCAATAAATGAAAAACTGTTTTTT

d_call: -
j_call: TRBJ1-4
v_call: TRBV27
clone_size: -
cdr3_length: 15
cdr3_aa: CASSLSWATNEKLFF
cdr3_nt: TGTGCCAGCAGTTTATCGTGGGCGACTAATGAAAAACTGTTTTTT

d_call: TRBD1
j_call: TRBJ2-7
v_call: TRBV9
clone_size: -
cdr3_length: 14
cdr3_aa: CASSVAGQGYEQYF
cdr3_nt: TGTGCCAGCAGCGTAGCCGGACAGGGCTACGAGCAGTACTTC

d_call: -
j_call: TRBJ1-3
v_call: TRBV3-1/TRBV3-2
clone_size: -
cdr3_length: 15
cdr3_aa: CASSQDGSSGNTIYF
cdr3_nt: TGTGCCAGCAGCCAAGATGGGAGCTCTGGAAACACCATATATTTT

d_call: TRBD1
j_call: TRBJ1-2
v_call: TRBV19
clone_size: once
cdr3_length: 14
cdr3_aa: CASSIDRGGYGYTF
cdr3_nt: TGTGCCAGTAGTATCGACAGGGGAGGCTATGGCTACACCTTC

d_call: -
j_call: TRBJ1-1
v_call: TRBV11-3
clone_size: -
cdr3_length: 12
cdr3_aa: CASSLVSTEAFF
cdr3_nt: TGTGCCAGCAGCTTAGTATCCACTGAAGCTTTCTTT

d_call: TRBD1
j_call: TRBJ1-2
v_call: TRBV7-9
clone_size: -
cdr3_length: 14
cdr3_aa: CASSTGQGHYGYTF
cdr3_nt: TGTGCCAGCAGCACCGGACAGGGGCACTATGGCTACACCTTC

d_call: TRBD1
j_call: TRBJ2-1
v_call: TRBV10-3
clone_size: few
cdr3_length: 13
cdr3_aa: CAITTGVYNEQFF
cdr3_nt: TGTGCCATCACGACAGGGGTTTACAATGAGCAGTTCTTC

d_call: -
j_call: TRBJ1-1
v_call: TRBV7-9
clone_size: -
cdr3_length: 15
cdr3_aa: CASSLGPGKDTEAFF
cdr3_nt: TGTGCCAGCAGCTTAGGGCCGGGGAAGGACACTGAAGCTTTCTTT

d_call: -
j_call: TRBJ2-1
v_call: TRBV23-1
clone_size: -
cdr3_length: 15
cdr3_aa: CASSPSHDGGNEQFF
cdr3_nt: TGCGCCAGCAGCCCAAGCCATGACGGGGGCAATGAGCAGTTCTTC

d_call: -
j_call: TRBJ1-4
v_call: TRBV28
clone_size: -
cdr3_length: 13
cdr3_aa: CASSLIGGEKLFF
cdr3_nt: TGTGCCAGCAGTTTAATAGGGGGAGAAAAACTGTTTTTT

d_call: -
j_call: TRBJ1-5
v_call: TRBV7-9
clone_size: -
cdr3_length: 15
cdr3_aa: CASRLGGGSNQPQHF
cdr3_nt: TGTGCCAGCCGCCTTGGGGGGGGGAGCAATCAGCCCCAGCATTTT

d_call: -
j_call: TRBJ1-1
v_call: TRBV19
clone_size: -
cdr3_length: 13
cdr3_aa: CASSIARGTEAFF
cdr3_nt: TGTGCCAGTAGTATAGCCCGGGGCACTGAAGCTTTCTTT

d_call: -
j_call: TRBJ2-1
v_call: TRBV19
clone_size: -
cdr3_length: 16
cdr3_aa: CASSITSESSYNEQFF
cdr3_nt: TGTGCCAGTAGTATCACCAGCGAGAGCTCCTACAATGAGCAGTTCTTC

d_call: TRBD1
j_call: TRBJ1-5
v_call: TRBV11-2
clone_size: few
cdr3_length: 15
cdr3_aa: CASSFGGQAGQPQHF
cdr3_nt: TGTGCCAGCAGCTTTGGGGGACAGGCCGGTCAGCCCCAGCATTTT

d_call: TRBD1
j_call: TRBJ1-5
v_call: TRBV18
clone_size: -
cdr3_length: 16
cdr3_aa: CASSDRDRGPGQPQHF
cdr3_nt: TGTGCCAGCTCCGACCGGGACAGGGGGCCCGGTCAGCCCCAGCATTTT

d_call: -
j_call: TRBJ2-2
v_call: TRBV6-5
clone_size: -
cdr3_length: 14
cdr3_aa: CASNLGGNTGELFF
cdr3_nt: TGTGCCAGCAATCTCGGGGGAAACACCGGGGAGCTGTTTTTT